This TCR beta chain was sequenced in a study of cytomegalovirus exposure and HLA in healthy donors. Notes on the study in general: Researchers reported in a later analysis that common viral pathogens appeared linked to several top clusters.

Both 60 Vbeta primers and 13 Jbeta primers went into the PCR. Assay used: immunoSEQ multiplex PCR; TCRdb lists only in-frame clones, some missing. The table shows around 78,000 clones, with over 70% occurring only once. CDR1 SGDLS and CDR2 YYNGEE come from the germline V gene. The CDR3 runs to 14 residues. Of note for this clone: Its antigen is unidentified. An end of the junction differs from the germline gene, which may be a read error.

The sample was PBMCs. The V call is TRBV9, the J call TRBJ1-2, with D perhaps TRBD1 (6 bases). The clonotype comes from a male donor in good health and CMV-seronegative. CDR3 bases: TGTGCCAGCAGCGTAGGAGGGGGTCTTGATGGCTACCCCTTC. Its translation is CASSVGGGLDGYPF.